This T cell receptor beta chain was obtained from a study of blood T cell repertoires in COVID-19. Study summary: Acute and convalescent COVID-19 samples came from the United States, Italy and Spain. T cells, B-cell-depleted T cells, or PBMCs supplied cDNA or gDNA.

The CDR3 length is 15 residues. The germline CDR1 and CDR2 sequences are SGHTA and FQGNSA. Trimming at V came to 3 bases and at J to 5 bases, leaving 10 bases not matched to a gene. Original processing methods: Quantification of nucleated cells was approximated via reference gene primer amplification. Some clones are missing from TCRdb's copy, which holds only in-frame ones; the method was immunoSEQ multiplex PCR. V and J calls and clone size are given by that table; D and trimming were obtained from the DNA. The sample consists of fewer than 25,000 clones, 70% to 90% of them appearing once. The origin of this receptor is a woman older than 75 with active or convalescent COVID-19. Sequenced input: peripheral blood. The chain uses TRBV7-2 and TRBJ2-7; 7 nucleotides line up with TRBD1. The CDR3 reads CASSLGPGGSNEQYF. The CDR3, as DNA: TGTGCCAGCAGCTTGGGGCCAGGGGGAAGCAACGAGCAGTACTTC.